These 8 T cell receptor beta chains came from one sample sequenced in a study of cytomegalovirus exposure and HLA in healthy donors. Primers for the PCR totalled 60 Vbeta and 13 Jbeta. Only in-frame clones appear in the TCRdb table, and some are missing; sequencing was by immunoSEQ multiplex PCR. Among about 82,000 clones, around 77% were seen once, and the ten largest hold 3% to 3.5%. Sequenced input: PBMCs. All receptors derive from a man aged 45 to 65 in good health and CMV-seronegative.

In this sample, this clone turned up once. The V and J genes are TRBV18 and TRBJ2-1; TRBD2 aligns across 7 bases. Trimming took 4 bases from V and 8 from J; bases not matched to a gene: 14. This CDR3 has 16 amino acids. CDR1 is KGHSH and CDR2 is LQKENI in the germline V gene. In DNA form, the CDR3 reads TGTGCCAGCTCACGTGCTACCGGGACTACCTTAGATGAGCAGTTCTTC. It is translated as CASSRATGTTLDEQFF.

CDR3 amino acids: CASSTWTSGKETQYF. The CDR3 DNA follows: TGTGCCAGCAGTACTTGGACTAGCGGGAAAGAGACCCAGTACTTC. The V and J genes are TRBV6-5 and TRBJ2-5; 12 nucleotides match TRBD2. The V gene's germline CDR1 is MNHEY and CDR2 SVGAGI. Trimming took 5 bases from V and 3 from J; bases not matched to a gene: 4. The CDR3 runs to 15 residues.

The chain couples TRBV30 to TRBJ2-7, with 10 bases identical to TRBD2. The CDR3 is 13 amino acids. The germline gives CDR1 GTSNPN, CDR2 SVGIG (reference sequence). The chain's CDR3 is CAGGASGGNEQYF. In DNA, the CDR3 is TGTGCGGGAGGAGCTAGCGGGGGCAACGAGCAGTACTTC.

The rearrangement joins TRBV6-5 to TRBJ2-7, with a weak D call TRBD1 (6 bases). This CDR3 has 15 residues. The V end was cut by 0 bases, the J end by 4 bases, with 13 bases between. Per the germline V gene, CDR1 is MNHEY and CDR2 is SVGAGI. In nucleotides, the CDR3 is TGTGCCAGCAGTTACTCCTGGACAGCCGATTACGAGCAGTACTTC. Its protein product is CASSYSWTADYEQYF.

The chain has TRBV5-8 and TRBJ1-2, with TRBD1 as a possible D gene (6 bases). Germline V gene data show CDR1 as SGHTS and CDR2 as YDEGEE. The CDR3 contains 15 residues. Trimming removed 4 bases from V and 4 bases from J, with 17 bases in between. The CDR3 DNA reads as TGTGCCAGCAGCAGGACAGTTCAAGGAAGCTATGGCTACACCTTC. Translated, it gives CASSRTVQGSYGYTF. The full variable domain, in which reference TRBV5-8 and TRBJ1-2 provide the parts outside the CDR3, is EAGVTQSPTHLIKTRGQQATLRCSPISGHTSVYWYQQALGLGLQFLLWYDEGEERNRGNFPPRFSGRQFPNYSSELNVNALELEDSALYLCASSRTVQGSYGYTFGSGTRLTVV.

The V gene is TRBV28, the J gene TRBJ1-5; TRBD1 is a possible D gene (5 bases). This CDR3 contains 14 residues. Germline V gives CDR1 MDHEN, CDR2 SYDVKM. The V end lost 7 bases, the J end lost 4 bases, and 14 bases lay between the germline ends. CDR3 nucleotides: TGTGCCAGCATCACCCGACAGCTAAATCAGCCCCAGCATTTT. It translates to CASITRQLNQPQHF.

The V gene is TRBV5-6, the J gene TRBJ1-2; D may be TRBD1 (5 bases). Germline V gene sequence: CDR1 SGHDT, CDR2 YYEEEE. V was pared by 4 bases and J by 8 bases, with 18 bases between. The CDR3 covers 14 residues. CDR3 in DNA: TGTGCCAGCAGCCGTGCCGGCAGGGTGGGAGGCTACACCTTC. This encodes CASSRAGRVGGYTF.

The rearrangement joins TRBV6-5 to TRBJ2-1; D unresolved. Germline V gives CDR1 MNHEY, CDR2 SVGAGI. This CDR3 contains 14 residues. V was cut by 3 bases and J by 1 base, with 7 bases left in between. The DNA of the CDR3 is TGTGCCAGCAGTTATTCGGAGTCCTACAATGAGCAGTTCTTC. This encodes CASSYSESYNEQFF.